This T cell receptor (beta chain) was observed in a study of human T cells and chemical hapten exposure. About the research overall: Reading of the patch tests, which applied 0.01% DPC to the upper back, occurred at 6 days. Affected patients, primarily female, had alopecia areata, totalis or universalis. The study, taken as a whole, reports: Versus controls, significantly more large CDR3 similarity clusters arose from expanded TCRs.

Time point specified: patch test 3, about 24 weeks after DPC sensitization. Treatment of the sample: therapeutic diphenylcyclopropenone sensitization with weekly scalp DPC. Blood sampling occurred before each patch-test application. TCRdb independently ran MiXCR on the RACE reads; one entry per CDR3 protein. The sample has more than 150,000 distinct CDR3 sequences, approximately 24% seen once. Trimming removed 2 bases at V and 4 bases at J, with 10 bases between. The CDR3 consists of 13 residues. Germline lookup yields CDR1 DFQATT and CDR2 SNEGSKA (reference sequence). This clonotype showed up just a few times. The antigen is unknown.

The J gene is TRBJ2-3, the V gene TRBV20-1; D gene ambiguous. The source of this sequence is a woman in her thirties or forties with alopecia areata. Some clones in this sample may be carry-over from other donors' samples. The sample consisted of whole blood, taken in connection with sensitization to the hapten diphenylcyclopropenone (DPC). The CDR3 nucleotides are TGCAGTGCTAGAAAGGAGTGGGCAGATACGCAGTATTTT. Encoded protein: CSARKEWADTQYF.